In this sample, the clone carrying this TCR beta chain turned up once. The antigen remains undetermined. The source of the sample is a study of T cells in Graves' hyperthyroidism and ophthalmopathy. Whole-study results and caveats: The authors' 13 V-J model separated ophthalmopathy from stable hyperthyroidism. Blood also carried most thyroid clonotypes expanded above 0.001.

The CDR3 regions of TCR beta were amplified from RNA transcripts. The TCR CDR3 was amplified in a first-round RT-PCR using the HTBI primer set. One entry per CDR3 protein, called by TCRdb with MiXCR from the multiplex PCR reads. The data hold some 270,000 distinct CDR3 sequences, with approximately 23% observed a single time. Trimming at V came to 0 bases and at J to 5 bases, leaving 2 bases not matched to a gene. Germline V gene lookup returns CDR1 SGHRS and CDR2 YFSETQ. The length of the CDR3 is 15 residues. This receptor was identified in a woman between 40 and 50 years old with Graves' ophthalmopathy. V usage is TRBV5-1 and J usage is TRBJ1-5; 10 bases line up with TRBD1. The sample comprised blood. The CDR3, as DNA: TGCGCCAGCAGCTTGGGACAGGGGGCCTATCAGCCCCAGCATTTT. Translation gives CASSLGQGAYQPQHF. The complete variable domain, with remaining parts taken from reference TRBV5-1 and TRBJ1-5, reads KAGVTQTPRYLIKTRGQQVTLSCSPISGHRSVSWYQQTPGQGLQFLFEYFSETQRNKGNFPGRFSGRQFSNSRSEMNVSTLELGDSALYLCASSLGQGAYQPQHFGDGTRLSIL.